This T cell receptor (beta chain) was obtained from a study of blood T cell repertoires in COVID-19. Looking at the study overall: Donors in the United States, Italy and Spain gave samples during acute or convalescent COVID-19. PBMCs, B-cell-depleted T cells, or T cells provided the cDNA or gDNA that made up the material.

TCRdb's table, derived via immunoSEQ multiplex PCR, lists solely in-frame clones and lacks some. The sample includes tens of thousands of clones, around 70% of them seen just once. Looked up from germline, CDR1 is MDHEN and CDR2 is SYDVKM. V lost 5 bases and J 8 bases, leaving 16 bases between the germline ends. The length of the CDR3 is 14 residues. This clone was found a few times. What was sequenced was peripheral blood. The TCR sequence derives from a woman older than 75 with acute or convalescent COVID-19. The gene calls are TRBV28 and TRBJ1-5; TRBD1 is a possible D gene (5 bases). This CDR3 is CASSIDSSSEPQHF. The CDR3 DNA reads TGTGCCAGCAGTATTGACAGCTCTTCGGAGCCCCAGCATTTT.